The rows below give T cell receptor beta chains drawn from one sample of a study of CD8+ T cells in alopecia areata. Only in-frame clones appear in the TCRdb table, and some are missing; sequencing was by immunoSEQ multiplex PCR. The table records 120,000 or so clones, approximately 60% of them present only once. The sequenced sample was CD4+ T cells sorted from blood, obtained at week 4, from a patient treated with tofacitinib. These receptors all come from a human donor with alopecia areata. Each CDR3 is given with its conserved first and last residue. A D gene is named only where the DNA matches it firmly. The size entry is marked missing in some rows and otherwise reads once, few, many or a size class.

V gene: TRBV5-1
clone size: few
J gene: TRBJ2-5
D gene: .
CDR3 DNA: TGCGCCAGCAGCCTCCGGACAGATCAAGAGACCCAGTACTTC
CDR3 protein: CASSLRTDQETQYF

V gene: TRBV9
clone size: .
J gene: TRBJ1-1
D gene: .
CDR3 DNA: TGTGCCAGCAGCGTAACCCTTTCCTCTGAAGCTTTCTTT
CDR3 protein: CASSVTLSSEAFF

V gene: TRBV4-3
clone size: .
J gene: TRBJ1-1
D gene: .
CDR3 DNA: TGCGCCAGCAGCCAGAACCGGGGGCCCACTGAAGCTTTCTTT
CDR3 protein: CASSQNRGPTEAFF

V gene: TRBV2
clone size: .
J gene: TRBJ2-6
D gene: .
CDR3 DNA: TGTGCCAGCAGTGATGGGGAGCGAGGGGCCAACGTCCTGACTTTC
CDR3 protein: CASSDGERGANVLTF

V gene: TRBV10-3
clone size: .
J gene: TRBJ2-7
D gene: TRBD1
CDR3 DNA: TGTGCCATCAGTGACGGACAGGGACAGGGGGCGTATGAGCAGTACTTC
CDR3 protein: CAISDGQGQGAYEQYF

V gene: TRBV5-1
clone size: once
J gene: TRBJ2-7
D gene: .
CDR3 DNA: TGCGCCAGCAGCTTCGCGCCAGATTCCTACGAGCAGTACTTC
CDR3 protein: CASSFAPDSYEQYF

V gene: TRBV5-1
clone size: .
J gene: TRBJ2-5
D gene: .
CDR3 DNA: TGCGCCAGCGGTGGGTCCAGGGACCAAGAGACCCAGTACTTC
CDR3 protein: CASGGSRDQETQYF

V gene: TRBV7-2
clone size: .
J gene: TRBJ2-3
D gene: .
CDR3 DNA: TGTGCCAGCGGATCGGGGCTTGGACATACGCAGTATTTT
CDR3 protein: CASGSGLGHTQYF

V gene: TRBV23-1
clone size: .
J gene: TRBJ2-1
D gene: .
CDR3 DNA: TGCGCCAGCAGTCGTCCGGGGACCTACAATGAGCAGTTCTTC
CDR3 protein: CASSRPGTYNEQFF

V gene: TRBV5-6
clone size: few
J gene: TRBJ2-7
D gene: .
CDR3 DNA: TGTGCCAGCAGCCCCCATGTGGCGGGTGAGCAGTACTTC
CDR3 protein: CASSPHVAGEQYF

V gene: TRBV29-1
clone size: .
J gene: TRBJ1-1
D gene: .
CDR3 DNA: TGCAGCGTTGTTAACAGAGCTACAGCTTTCTTT
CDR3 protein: CSVVNRATAFF

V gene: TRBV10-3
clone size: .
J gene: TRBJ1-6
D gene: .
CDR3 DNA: TGTGCCATCAGTGAGTCGTTGAAGGGACAAAATTCACCCCTCCACTTT
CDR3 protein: CAISESLKGQNSPLHF

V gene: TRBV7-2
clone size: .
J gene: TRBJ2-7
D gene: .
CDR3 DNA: TGTGCCAGCAGCTCACGGAGCGGACCTGGGGGCAACGAGCAGTACTTC
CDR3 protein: CASSSRSGPGGNEQYF

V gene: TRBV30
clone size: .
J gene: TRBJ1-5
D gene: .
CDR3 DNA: TGTGCCTGGAGTGTCCGGGAAAATCAGCCCCAGCATTTT
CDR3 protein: CAWSVRENQPQHF

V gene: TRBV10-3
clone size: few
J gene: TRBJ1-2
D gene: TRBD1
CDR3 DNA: TGTGCCATCAGTGAGACCCAGGGGGCTGGTGGCTACACCTTC
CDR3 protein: CAISETQGAGGYTF

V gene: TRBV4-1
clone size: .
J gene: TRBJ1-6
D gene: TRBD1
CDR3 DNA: TGCGCCAGCAGCCAAGAGTGGACAGGGGTCAAGTCACCCCTCCACTTT
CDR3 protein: CASSQEWTGVKSPLHF

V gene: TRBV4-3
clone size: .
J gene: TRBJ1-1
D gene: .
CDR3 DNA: TGCGCCAGCAGCCAAGATCAGGCGAACACTGAAGCTTTCTTT
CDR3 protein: CASSQDQANTEAFF

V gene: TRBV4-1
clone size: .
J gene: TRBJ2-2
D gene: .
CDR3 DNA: TGCGCCAGCAGCCCCGTAGGGGGACATATGAACACCGGGGAGCTGTTTTTT
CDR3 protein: CASSPVGGHMNTGELFF

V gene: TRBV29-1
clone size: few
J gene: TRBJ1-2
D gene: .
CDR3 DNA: TGCAGCGTTGTGGTCGCAGGGATTGGCTACACCTTC
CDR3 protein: CSVVVAGIGYTF

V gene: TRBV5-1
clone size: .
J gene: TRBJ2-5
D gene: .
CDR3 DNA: TGCGCCAGCAGGATAGGTGAGACCCAGTACTTC
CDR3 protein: CASRIGETQYF

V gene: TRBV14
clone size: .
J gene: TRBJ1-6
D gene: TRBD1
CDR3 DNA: TGTGCCAGCAGCCAAGATTCGACAGGGCCCGGTTCACCCCTCCACTTT
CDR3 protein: CASSQDSTGPGSPLHF

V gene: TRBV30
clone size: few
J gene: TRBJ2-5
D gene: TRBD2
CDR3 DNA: TGTGCCTGGAGCGCGGGACTAGCGGGAGAGACCCAGTACTTC
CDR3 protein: CAWSAGLAGETQYF

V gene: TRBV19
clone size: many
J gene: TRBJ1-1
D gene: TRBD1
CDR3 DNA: TGTGCCAGTAGTACCGGGGACAGGGTGAACACTGAAGCTTTCTTT
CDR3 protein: CASSTGDRVNTEAFF

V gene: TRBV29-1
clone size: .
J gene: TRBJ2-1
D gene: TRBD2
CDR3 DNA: TGCAGCGTTGGTAGCGGGGGAGACAATGAGCAGTTCTTC
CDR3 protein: CSVGSGGDNEQFF